This TCR beta chain was retrieved from a study of Ad26.COV2.S vaccination and SARS-CoV-2 variants. Across the study: COV1001, an Ad26.COV2.S trial, supplied this vaccine-arm donor. Each vaccinee took Ad26.COV2.S intramuscularly, once or twice 56 days apart.

The repertoire was sequenced with immunoSEQ multiplex PCR; TCRdb's copy has only in-frame clones and lacks some. The table records 510,000 or so clones, roughly 89% of them present only once. Specified treatment: 19 received Ad26.COV2.S at low or high dose, single or two shots; several received placebo; per-sample allocation not given. Day 63 after the first vaccine or placebo injection was the time point for sampling. In the case of this clone: Antigen unknown.

Study results and limitations: Analyses that measured TCR breadth and depth may have underestimated total T cell responses. Placebo recipients had lower spike-specific TCR breadth than vaccine recipients.

The receptor was derived from a person between 18 and 65 years old who received the Ad26.COV2.S COVID-19 vaccine or a placebo. This specimen was peripheral blood, taken in a trial of Ad26.COV2.S vaccine versus placebo.

CDR3 DNA: TGTGCCAGCAGTCCACTAGGGGTCTACGAGCAGTACTTC. Amino acid sequence: CASSPLGVYEQYF. The gene calls are TRBV27 and TRBJ2-7; perhaps D is TRBD1 or TRBD2 (5 bases each). Trimming took off 5 bases at V and 3 bases at J, with 11 bases between the two ends. This CDR3 spans 13 amino acids. Germline CDR1 and CDR2: MNHEY and SMNVEV (reference sequence).